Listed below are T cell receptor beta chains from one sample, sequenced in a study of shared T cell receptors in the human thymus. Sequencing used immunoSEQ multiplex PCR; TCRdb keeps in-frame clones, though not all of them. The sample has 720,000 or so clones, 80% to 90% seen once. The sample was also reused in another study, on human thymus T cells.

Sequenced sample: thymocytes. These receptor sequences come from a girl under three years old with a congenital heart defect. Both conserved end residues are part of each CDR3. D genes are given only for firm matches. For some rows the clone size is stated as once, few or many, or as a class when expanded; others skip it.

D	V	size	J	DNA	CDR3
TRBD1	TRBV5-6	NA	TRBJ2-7	TGTGCCAGCAGCTTGGCAGGACAGGGGGCCTACGAGCAGTACTTC	CASSLAGQGAYEQYF
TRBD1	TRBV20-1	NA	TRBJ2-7	TGCAGTGCTGGACAGGGAGACGAGCAGTACTTC	CSAGQGDEQYF
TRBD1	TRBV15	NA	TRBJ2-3	TGTGCCACCCGACAGGGATCAGATACGCAGTATTTT	CATRQGSDTQYF
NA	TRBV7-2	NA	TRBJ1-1	TGTGCCAGCAGCTTAGTAGCCAGTCCGGTTGAAGCTTTCTTT	CASSLVASPVEAFF
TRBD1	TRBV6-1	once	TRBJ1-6	TGTGCCAGCAGGAAGGACAGGGAAGATTCACCCCTCCACTTT	CASRKDREDSPLHF
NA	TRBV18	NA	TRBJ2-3	TGTGCCAGCTCACACAAGCGGGCTTGCACAGATACGCAGTATTTT	CASSHKRACTDTQYF
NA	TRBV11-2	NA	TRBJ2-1	TGTGCCAGCAGCTTAGTACCCGGACTAGGGGGCAATGAGCAGTTCTTC	CASSLVPGLGGNEQFF
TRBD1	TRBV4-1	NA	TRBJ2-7	TGCGCCAGCAGCCAAGATCCCCGGGACAGGGGAGGCTACGAGCAGTACTTC	CASSQDPRDRGGYEQYF
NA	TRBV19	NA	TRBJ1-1	TGTGCCAGTAAGAGGGCCACTGAAGCTTTCTTT	CASKRATEAFF
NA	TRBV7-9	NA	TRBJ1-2	TGTGCCAGCAGCTTAAGCGATAACTATGGCTACACCTTC	CASSLSDNYGYTF
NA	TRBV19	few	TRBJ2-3	TGTGCCAGTAGTCAACCGAGAACAGATACGCAGTATTTT	CASSQPRTDTQYF
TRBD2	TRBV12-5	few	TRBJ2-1	TGTGCTAGTGGTTTGCCCCCAGTGAGCGGGGACTGGGATGAGCAGTTCTTC	CASGLPPVSGDWDEQFF
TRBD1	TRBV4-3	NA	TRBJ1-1	TGCGCCAGCAGCCAAGGGGACAGGGCAGTGAACACTGAAGCTTTCTTT	CASSQGDRAVNTEAFF
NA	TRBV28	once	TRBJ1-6	TGTGCCAGCAGTTTCCTGATGACAGATAATTCACCCCTCCACTTT	CASSFLMTDNSPLHF
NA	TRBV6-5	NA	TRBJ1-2	TGTGCCAGCAGTTCTTACCCAGCTAACTATGGCTACACCTTC	CASSSYPANYGYTF
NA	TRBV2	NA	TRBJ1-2	TGTGCCAGCACCGAGAGGGATCGTTCCTATGGCTACACCTTC	CASTERDRSYGYTF
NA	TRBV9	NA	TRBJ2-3	TGTGCCAGCAGCGTAGAGGGGACTGGCCCCGATACGCAGTATTTT	CASSVEGTGPDTQYF
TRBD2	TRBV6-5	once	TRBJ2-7	TGTGCCAGCAGCCTTGGACTAGCGGGGGGGGACGAGCAGTACTTC	CASSLGLAGGDEQYF
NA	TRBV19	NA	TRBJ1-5	TGTGCCAGTAGTATACGGGTGGGTCAGCCCCAGCATTTT	CASSIRVGQPQHF
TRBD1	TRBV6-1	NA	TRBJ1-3	TGTGCCAGCAGTGAAAGGGAGACAGGGGTGTTTACCTTATCTAATCTGGCCTCTGGAAACACCATATATTTT	CASSERETGVFTLSNLASGNTIYF
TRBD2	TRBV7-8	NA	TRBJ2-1	TGTGCCAGCAGCTTAAAACTAGCGGACCCCTCCAATGAGCAGTTCTTC	CASSLKLADPSNEQFF
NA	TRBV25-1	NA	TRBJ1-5	TGTGCCAGCAGTGAATTGGAGGGGAATCAGCCCCAGCATTTT	CASSELEGNQPQHF
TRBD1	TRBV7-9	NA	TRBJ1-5	TGTGCCAGCAGCTATGGGACAGGGGCAAATAGCAATCAGCCCCAGCATTTT	CASSYGTGANSNQPQHF